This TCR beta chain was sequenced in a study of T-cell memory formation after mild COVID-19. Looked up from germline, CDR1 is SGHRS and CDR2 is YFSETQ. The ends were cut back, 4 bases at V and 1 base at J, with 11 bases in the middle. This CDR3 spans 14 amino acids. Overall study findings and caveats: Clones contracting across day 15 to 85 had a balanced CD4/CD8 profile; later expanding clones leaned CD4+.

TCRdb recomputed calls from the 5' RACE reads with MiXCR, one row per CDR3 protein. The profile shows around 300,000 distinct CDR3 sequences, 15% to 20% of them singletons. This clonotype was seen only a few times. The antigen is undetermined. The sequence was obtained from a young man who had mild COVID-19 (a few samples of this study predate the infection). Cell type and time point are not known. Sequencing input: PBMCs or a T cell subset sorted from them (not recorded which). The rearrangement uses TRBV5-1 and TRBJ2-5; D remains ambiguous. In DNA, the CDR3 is TGCGCCAGCAGCGTTTGGTACTTCCAAGAGACCCAGTACTTC. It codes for CASSVWYFQETQYF. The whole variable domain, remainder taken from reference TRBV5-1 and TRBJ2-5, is KAGVTQTPRYLIKTRGQQVTLSCSPISGHRSVSWYQQTPGQGLQFLFEYFSETQRNKGNFPGRFSGRQFSNSRSEMNVSTLELGDSALYLCASSVWYFQETQYFGPGTRLLVL.